This entry lists 29 T cell receptor beta chains sequenced from one sample in a study of cytomegalovirus exposure and HLA in healthy donors. In the PCR, 60 Vbeta and 13 Jbeta primers were used. Generated by immunoSEQ multiplex PCR, the TCRdb table keeps only in-frame clones and is missing some. The sample carries around 97,000 clones, 79% recorded once. The sequenced sample consisted of PBMCs. The source is a man aged 50-60 years in good health and CMV-seropositive.

The chain carries TRBV5-4 and TRBJ2-3; 8 nucleotides match TRBD2. CDR3 size: 19 residues. Germline trimming cut 0 bases from V and 0 bases from J; bases unmatched to any gene: 12. Germline CDR1 and CDR2: SGHNT and YYREEE (reference sequence). CDR3 nucleotides: TGTGCCAGCAGCTTGGGAGGGGGTAGCGGGATAGGAAGCACAGATACGCAGTATTTT. Its protein is CASSLGGGSGIGSTDTQYF.

The V gene is TRBV19, the J gene TRBJ2-5; 9 bases align to TRBD2. Germline V gene lookup returns CDR1 LNHDA and CDR2 SQIVND (reference sequence). V was clipped by 4 bases and J by 2 bases; unmatched bases: 2. The CDR3 has 14 amino acids. In DNA form, the CDR3 reads TGTGCCAGTAGTAGCGCGGGAGGGCAAGAGACCCAGTACTTC. The encoded protein is CASSSAGGQETQYF.

The J gene is TRBJ2-2, the V gene TRBV5-1; 10 nucleotides match TRBD2. The germline CDR1 and CDR2 sequences are SGHRS and YFSETQ. J lost 4 bases, V lost 4 bases, and 4 bases had no gene match. The CDR3 spans 15 residues. The CDR3 bases are TGCGCCAGCAGCGGAGGACTAGCGGCCACCGGGGAGCTGTTTTTT. This gives the protein CASSGGLAATGELFF. The entire variable domain, with the rest obtained from reference TRBV5-1 and TRBJ2-2, is as follows: KAGVTQTPRYLIKTRGQQVTLSCSPISGHRSVSWYQQTPGQGLQFLFEYFSETQRNKGNFPGRFSGRQFSNSRSEMNVSTLELGDSALYLCASSGGLAATGELFFGEGSRLTVL.

The CDR3 is CASSIGQAPSNQPQHF. The CDR3 DNA reads as TGTGCCAGCAGCATTGGGCAGGCCCCTAGCAATCAGCCCCAGCATTTT. V and J are TRBV21-1 and TRBJ1-5; whether TRBD1, the table's D call, matches the DNA was not checked. TRBV21-1 is described as a pseudogene. The CDR3 extends over 16 amino acids.

The rearrangement links TRBV7-3 to TRBJ2-5; no clear D gene. Germline V gives CDR1 SGHTA, CDR2 FQGTGA. Trimming stripped 5 bases from V and 2 bases from J, with 9 bases between. The CDR3 loop spans 13 amino acids. Here the CDR3 DNA reads TGTGCCAGCAGCCTAGGCTTTCAAGAGACCCAGTACTTC. Amino acid sequence: CASSLGFQETQYF.

The genes are TRBV28 and TRBJ2-7, with 9 bases matching TRBD2. The germline V gene has CDR1 MDHEN and CDR2 SYDVKM. This CDR3 has 15 amino acids. V was clipped by 5 bases and J by 1 base; unmatched bases: 6. CDR3 in amino acids: CASSVAGESSYEQYF. The CDR3 DNA is TGTGCCAGCAGTGTAGCGGGAGAAAGTTCCTACGAGCAGTACTTC.

V gene TRBV7-3 combines with J gene TRBJ2-5; 9 bases map to TRBD1. V was pared by 4 bases and J by 4 bases, with 4 bases of the junction left unmatched. The germline CDR1 and CDR2 sequences are SGHTA and FQGTGA. The CDR3 loop spans 14 amino acids. The CDR3 reads CASSSTGGRETQYF. CDR3 coding DNA: TGTGCCAGCAGCTCGACAGGGGGAAGAGAGACCCAGTACTTC. Full variable domain (outside the CDR3, taken from reference TRBV7-3 and TRBJ2-5): GAGVSQTPSNKVTEKGKYVELRCDPISGHTALYWYRQSLGQGPEFLIYFQGTGAADDSGLPNDRFFAVRPEGSVSTLKIQRTERGDSAVYLCASSSTGGRETQYFGPGTRLLVL.

This sequence joins TRBV28 and TRBJ2-7; tentative D call: TRBD2 (6 bases). The CDR3 covers 12 residues. The germline CDR1 and CDR2 sequences are MDHEN and SYDVKM. Trimming cost V 2 bases and J 6 bases, with 8 bases left between them. CDR3 residues: CASSLREIEQYF. Here the CDR3 DNA reads TGTGCCAGCAGTTTACGGGAGATCGAGCAGTACTTC.

The table lists this clone with a few counts. The CDR3 region is CASSMTGYTEAFF. CDR3 in DNA: TGCGCCAGCAGCATGACAGGCTACACTGAAGCTTTCTTT. The rearrangement joins TRBV10-2 to TRBJ1-1; tentative D call: TRBD1 (6 bases). Trimming stripped 6 bases from V and 3 bases from J, with 11 bases between. Germline values: CDR1 WSHSY, CDR2 SAAADI. The CDR3 loop spans 13 amino acids.

This sequence joins TRBV7-6 and TRBJ2-2, with TRBD1 identical over 11 bases. Germline CDR1 SGHVS, CDR2 FNYEAQ. The CDR3 extends over 16 amino acids. The V gene end was trimmed by 7 bases and the J gene end by 7 bases; junction bases not matched to a gene: 11. The CDR3 is CASNPTGTGGVGELFF. The CDR3 DNA is TGTGCCAGCAACCCTACCGGGACAGGGGGAGTCGGGGAGCTGTTTTTT.

Comment on this clone: Other DNA sequences within the sample encode an identical CDR3. V and J are TRBV7-3 and TRBJ2-5; D not certain. The CDR3 runs to 14 residues. Trimming took 2 bases from V and 1 from J, leaving 8 bases between them. Germline CDR1 and CDR2: SGHTA and FQGTGA. CDR3 sequence (DNA): TGTGCCAGCAGCTTAGGTGGCAGCCAAGAGACCCAGTACTTC. This sequence encodes CASSLGGSQETQYF.

The CDR3 coding sequence is TGTGCCAGCACTAGCGGCAGTAACACTGAAGCTTTCTTT. Protein: CASTSGSNTEAFF. This chain connects TRBV6-5 to TRBJ1-1; D not certain. V was cut by 7 bases and J by 2 bases, with 11 bases left in between. Germline V gene sequence: CDR1 MNHEY, CDR2 SVGAGI. The CDR3 runs to 13 residues.

The chain is built from TRBV12-2 and TRBJ2-7; whether TRBD2, the table's D call, matches the DNA was not checked. TRBV12-2 is a pseudogene. CDR3 length: 17 residues. The CDR3 reads CASRLVRRLESTYEQYF. CDR3 nucleotides: TGTGCAAGTCGCTTAGTTCGGCGTTTGGAGAGCACCTACGAGCAGTACTTC.

This clone has just a few counts. J is TRBJ2-3 and V is TRBV28; no reliable D call. The CDR3 has 14 amino acids. The germline V gene has CDR1 MDHEN and CDR2 SYDVKM. Trimming left V 9 bases short and J 0 bases short, with 13 bases between. The CDR3 loop is CASPPYGSTDTQYF. The CDR3 coding sequence is TGTGCCAGTCCTCCGTACGGGAGCACAGATACGCAGTATTTT.

The V and J genes are TRBV6-1 and TRBJ2-7, with 8 bases fitting TRBD2. The J segment lost 1 base and the V segment lost 7 bases, leaving 6 bases of the junction unmatched. The CDR3 length is 14 residues. The germline CDR1 and CDR2 sequences are MNHNS and SASEGT. This CDR3 reads CASTGGEGSYEQYF. In DNA, the CDR3 is TGTGCCAGCACGGGGGGGGAAGGTTCCTACGAGCAGTACTTC.

About this clone: Within the sample, other DNA sequences also encode this same CDR3. J is TRBJ2-7 and V is TRBV6-5; TRBD1 matches 9 bases. The length of the CDR3 is 15 residues. J lost 3 bases, V lost 6 bases, and 9 bases had no gene match. CDR1 and CDR2 (germline): MNHEY, SVGAGI. This chain's CDR3 is CASSSPGQGVYEQYF. CDR3 nucleotide sequence: TGTGCCAGCAGCTCTCCGGGACAGGGTGTCTACGAGCAGTACTTC.

The gene calls are TRBV28 and TRBJ1-1, with unresolved D. The CDR3 extends over 11 amino acids. Trimming pared 3 bases from V and 6 bases from J, leaving 5 bases between. Germline V gives CDR1 MDHEN, CDR2 SYDVKM. The CDR3 protein is CASSFSAEAFF. The CDR3 DNA reads as TGTGCCAGCAGTTTTAGCGCTGAAGCTTTCTTT.

This clone was counted once. The V call is TRBV19, the J call TRBJ2-1; possibly TRBD1 for D (5 bases). CDR1 and CDR2 (germline): LNHDA, SQIVND (reference sequence). This CDR3 is 16 amino acids long. Between the trimmed V and J ends, which lost 3 bases and 5 bases, there was a span of 17 bases. Here the CDR3 reads CASSIRGGAGHNEQFF. CDR3 sequence (DNA): TGTGCCAGTAGTATCCGTGGTGGGGCCGGTCACAATGAGCAGTTCTTC.

V usage is TRBV5-5 and J usage is TRBJ2-2; 15 bases fit TRBD2. The CDR3 runs 19 residues. V shed 0 bases and J 2 bases; nucleotides not matched to a gene: 5. The germline CDR1 and CDR2 sequences are SGHKS and YYEKEE (reference sequence). The CDR3 DNA reads as TGTGCCAGCAGCTTGGCCCCGGGACTAGCGGGAGGAAACACCGGGGAGCTGTTTTTT. It is translated as CASSLAPGLAGGNTGELFF.

This clone is medium-sized within its sample. The chain joins TRBV6-5 to TRBJ2-2, with a weak D call TRBD1 (6 bases). CDR1 is MNHEY, CDR2 SVGAGI, per germline. This CDR3 contains 14 residues. Trimming removed 6 bases from V and 3 bases from J, with 11 bases in between. The CDR3 here is CASRLGADTGELFF. DNA of the CDR3: TGTGCCAGCAGGTTGGGGGCGGACACCGGGGAGCTGTTTTTT.

The DNA of the CDR3 is TGTGCCAGCAGTGAAGGGTTAGCGGGAACGGAGACCCAGTACTTC. Translating gives CASSEGLAGTETQYF. This chain connects TRBV2 to TRBJ2-5, with 8 bases aligning to TRBD2. This CDR3 spans 15 amino acids. Losses at the gene ends were 1 base for V and 5 bases for J; bases not matched to a gene: 6. Germline assignment: CDR1 SNHLY and CDR2 FYNNEI. Combining the CDR3 with reference TRBV2 and TRBJ2-5 gives the whole variable domain EPEVTQTPSHQVTQMGQEVILRCVPISNHLYFYWYRQILGQKVEFLVSFYNNEISEKSEIFDDQFSVERPDGSNFTLKIRSTKLEDSAMYFCASSEGLAGTETQYFGPGTRLLVL.

This clone was detected only a few times. J is TRBJ1-5 and V is TRBV7-3; D gene ambiguous. The CDR3 is made up of 15 amino acids. Trimming shortened V by 2 bases and J by 2 bases, and 10 bases separated the two germline ends. Germline V gene sequence: CDR1 SGHTA, CDR2 FQGTGA. CDR3 residues: CASSLDREGNQPQHF. DNA of the CDR3: TGTGCCAGCAGCTTAGACCGGGAGGGCAATCAGCCCCAGCATTTT.

The chain employs TRBV19 and TRBJ1-1; TRBD1 might be the D (6 bases). The CDR3 is made up of 13 amino acids. V lost 6 bases and J 2 bases, leaving 10 bases between the germline ends. The germline V gene encodes CDR1 LNHDA and CDR2 SQIVND (reference sequence). CDR3 nucleotide sequence: TGTGCCAGTAGGGGACACTACAACACTGAAGCTTTCTTT. It encodes CASRGHYNTEAFF. Supplemented by reference TRBV19 and TRBJ1-1, the full variable domain reads DGGITQSPKYLFRKEGQNVTLSCEQNLNHDAMYWYRQDPGQGLRLIYYSQIVNDFQKGDIAEGYSVSREKKESFPLTVTSAQKNPTAFYLCASRGHYNTEAFFGQGTRLTVV.

The chain combines TRBV7-3 with TRBJ2-7; maybe TRBD2 (5 bases). V lost 0 bases and J 5 bases, leaving 14 bases between the germline ends. The CDR3 sequence is 15 residues long. Germline CDR1 reads SGHTA; CDR2 reads FQGTGA. In DNA form, the CDR3 reads TGTGCCAGCAGCTTAACTCCTAGCTTGGCCCACGAGCAGTACTTC. Amino acid sequence: CASSLTPSLAHEQYF.

This clone has only one observation. The chain uses TRBV4-1 and TRBJ2-5, with D perhaps TRBD2 (6 bases). CDR1 and CDR2 from the germline V gene are MGHRA and YSYEKL. Trimming pared 1 base from V and 5 bases from J, leaving 17 bases between. CDR3 length equals 16 residues. The CDR3 bases are TGCGCCAGCAGCCAAGGCGACCTCGGGGGTTTGGAGACCCAGTACTTC. As protein: CASSQGDLGGLETQYF.

This chain connects TRBV5-1 to TRBJ2-2; TRBD2 aligns across 13 bases. The CDR3 contains 15 residues. Germline trimming cut 2 bases from V and 6 bases from J; bases unmatched to any gene: 1. The germline V gene has CDR1 SGHRS and CDR2 YFSETQ. The CDR3 DNA sequence: TGCGCCAGCAGCTTAGGACTAGCGGGAGCCGGGGAGCTGTTTTTT. Translated: CASSLGLAGAGELFF. Full variable domain (remainder filled in from reference TRBV5-1 and TRBJ2-2): KAGVTQTPRYLIKTRGQQVTLSCSPISGHRSVSWYQQTPGQGLQFLFEYFSETQRNKGNFPGRFSGRQFSNSRSEMNVSTLELGDSALYLCASSLGLAGAGELFFGEGSRLTVL.

This clone was found a few times. CDR3 sequence (DNA): TGTGCCAGCAGGGAGTTAGCGGGAGGGATCAATGAGCAGTTCTTC. Translated: CASRELAGGINEQFF. This sequence joins TRBV28 and TRBJ2-1; 11 nucleotides align to TRBD2. The CDR3 loop spans 15 amino acids. CDR1 MDHEN and CDR2 SYDVKM come from the germline V gene. The ends lost 6 bases at V and 6 bases at J; junction bases unmatched: 7.

This clone was seen a handful of times. The chain carries TRBV4-3 and TRBJ2-7, with 12 positions matching TRBD2. Germline V lookup: CDR1 LGHNA, CDR2 YSLEER. This CDR3 is 19 amino acids long. Unmatched junction bases numbered 17, after V lost 2 bases and J lost 6 bases. CDR3 amino acids: CASSQRGLAGPGAMSEQYF. CDR3 bases: TGCGCCAGCAGCCAAAGGGGACTAGCGGGCCCAGGGGCTATGAGCGAGCAGTACTTC.

The chain links TRBV5-4 to TRBJ2-7; 13 bases are a match to TRBD2. V was clipped by 4 bases and J by 4 bases; unmatched bases: 8. This CDR3 is 16 amino acids long. Germline V gene sequence: CDR1 SGHNT, CDR2 YYREEE (reference sequence). The CDR3 sequence: CASSTGLAGERYEQYF. The CDR3 nucleotides read TGTGCCAGCAGCACCGGACTAGCGGGAGAACGGTACGAGCAGTACTTC.